Listed here are 27 T cell receptor beta chains from one sample, sequenced in a study of molecular identifiers for immune sequencing clone quantification. TCRdb re-derived calls from the PCR reads in MiXCR, one entry per CDR3 protein. This table has about 640,000 distinct CDR3 sequences, approximately 20% appearing once. The sequencing input was naive CD8+ T cells from blood, with Jurkat cell RNA spiked in. Subset specified: FACS-sorted CD8+CD4-CCR7+CD45RA+ naive T cells. The receptors were gathered from a human donor in good health. Some libraries in this study had Jurkat cell RNA spiked in.

This clonotype was recorded a few times. This CDR3 fails to terminate in the conserved phenylalanine or tryptophan, so it likely reflects a read error. This chain links TRBV12-3 or TRBV12-4 with TRBJ1-5, with a tentative D call TRBD1 (6 bases). This CDR3 comprises 14 residues. The germline V and J ends were trimmed by 7 bases and 4 bases, with 14 bases remaining between them. For the CDR3, the DNA is TGTGCCAGCACACACGAGGGGGGAAATCAGCCCCAGCATTCT. Its translation: CASTHEGGNQPQHS.

This clonotype has a handful of counts. The V gene is TRBV9, the J gene TRBJ2-1; either TRBD1 or TRBD2 may fit D (5 bases each). CDR3 length: 15 residues. Germline CDR1 is SGDLS and CDR2 is YYNGEE. The germline V and J ends were trimmed by 6 bases and 2 bases, with 15 bases remaining between them. The CDR3 is CASTVGDGTYNEQFF. The CDR3, as DNA: TGTGCCAGCACAGTGGGGGACGGCACCTACAATGAGCAGTTCTTC.

This clonotype was found a few times. V gene TRBV19 combines with J gene TRBJ1-1; D is ambiguous. This CDR3 is 14 amino acids long. Trimming stripped 3 bases from V and 0 bases from J, with 8 bases between. Germline loops: CDR1 LNHDA, CDR2 SQIVND (reference sequence). Here the CDR3 reads CASSIPRLNTEAFF. CDR3 DNA: TGTGCCAGTAGTATTCCCCGGTTGAACACTGAAGCTTTCTTT.

This clonotype was picked up a small number of times. The chain is built from TRBV13 and TRBJ2-1; D gene ambiguous. Germline assignment: CDR1 PRHDT and CDR2 FYEKMQ (reference sequence). V was pared by 0 bases and J by 8 bases, with 8 bases between. The CDR3 is made up of 13 amino acids. For the CDR3, the DNA is TGTGCCAGCAGCTTAGGCTCGTCCTATGAGCAGTTCTTC. This codes for CASSLGSSYEQFF.

The chain couples TRBV28 to TRBJ2-5; TRBD2 agrees at 9 bases. This CDR3 region has 15 residues. Germline V CDR1 and CDR2: MDHEN, SYDVKM. V lost 2 bases, J lost 3 bases, and 4 bases stayed unmatched. In DNA, the CDR3 is TGTGCCAGCAGTTTAGTGGCTAGCGGGAAAGAGACCCAGTACTTC. Encoded protein: CASSLVASGKETQYF.

This clonotype was picked up many times. This chain uses TRBV4-3 with TRBJ2-2; D is unclear. The CDR3 covers 16 residues. CDR1 is LGHNA and CDR2 is YSLEER in the germline V gene. The V gene lost 0 bases and the J gene lost 0 bases, with 8 bases spanning the gap. The CDR3 region is CASSQDFPANTGELFF. For the CDR3, the DNA is TGCGCCAGCAGCCAAGATTTTCCCGCGAACACCGGGGAGCTGTTTTTT.

This clonotype has ten or more counts. The rearrangement joins TRBV5-1 to TRBJ2-7; either TRBD1 or TRBD2 may fit D (5 bases each). Trimming removed 0 bases at V and 3 bases at J, with 10 bases between. The germline V gene encodes CDR1 SGHRS and CDR2 YFSETQ. The CDR3 totals 14 residues. The CDR3 nucleotides read TGCGCCAGCAGCTTGGAAGGGACCTACTACGAGCAGTACTTC. It codes for CASSLEGTYYEQYF.

This clonotype occurred many times. The chain joins TRBV27 to TRBJ1-5; possibly TRBD1 for D (5 bases). This CDR3 is built from 15 residues. The V and J ends lost 2 bases and 3 bases respectively, with 11 bases between them. Germline CDR1 reads MNHEY; CDR2 reads SMNVEV (reference sequence). DNA for the CDR3: TGTGCCAGCAGTTTAGCATCAGGGAACAATCAGCCCCAGCATTTT. It codes for CASSLASGNNQPQHF.

This clonotype was seen ten or more times. V and J are TRBV4-3 and TRBJ2-7; D remains unclear. Trimming cost V 1 base and J 3 bases, with 10 bases left between them. CDR3 size: 14 residues. Looked up from germline, CDR1 is LGHNA and CDR2 is YSLEER. The CDR3 region has the DNA TGCGCCAGCAGCCAAGCTGGCAGAAGCTACGAGCAGTACTTC. Amino acid sequence: CASSQAGRSYEQYF.

V usage is TRBV12-3 or TRBV12-4 and J usage is TRBJ1-5, with 7 bases matching TRBD1. This CDR3 is 15 amino acids long. Unmatched junction bases numbered 8, after V lost 3 bases and J lost 6 bases. As DNA, the CDR3 is TGTGCCAGCAGTTTGCCCCGGGACAGTGGTCAGCCCCAGCATTTT. It encodes CASSLPRDSGQPQHF.

This clonotype was recorded once. A much larger clone lies one base from this, so it may be a read error. J is TRBJ2-1 and V is TRBV9; 8 bases are shared with TRBD1. Germline CDR1 SGDLS, CDR2 YYNGEE. The CDR3 loop spans 15 amino acids. The J segment lost 6 bases and the V segment lost 4 bases, leaving 9 bases of the junction unmatched. The CDR3, as DNA: TGTGCCAGCAGCTTAACAGGGGGTACAGGCAATGAGCAGTTCTTC. Translation gives CASSLTGGTGNEQFF.

This clonotype appeared many times. The rearrangement links TRBV11-2 to TRBJ1-5; no firm D call. V lost 3 bases to trimming and J lost 0 bases, with 9 bases between them. This CDR3 has 15 amino acids. CDR1 and CDR2 (germline): SGHAT, FQNNGV. CDR3 nucleotides: TGTGCCAGCAGCTTGTCAGTGTCTAGCAATCAGCCCCAGCATTTT. This sequence encodes CASSLSVSSNQPQHF.

This clonotype turned up a few times. The rearrangement links TRBV20-1 to TRBJ1-1; tentative D call: TRBD1 (6 bases). The length of the CDR3 is 12 residues. Per germline, CDR1 DFQATT and CDR2 SNEGSKA (reference sequence). The DNA for the CDR3 is TGCAACACAGGGTTCCTGGGCACTGAAGCTTTCTTT. Protein product: CNTGFLGTEAFF.

This clonotype was seen more than once but under ten times. Germline is not matched at one junction end, which may reflect a read error. V is TRBV6-1 and J is TRBJ1-1; tentatively, D is TRBD1 (5 bases). The CDR3 consists of 16 residues. Germline V lookup: CDR1 MNHNS, CDR2 SASEGT. The CDR3 region has the DNA TGTGCCAGCAGTGAAGCGCTTCCCTTAGGGGTGGTTGAAACTTTCTTT. Its translation is CASSEALPLGVVETFF.

Ten or more counts support this clonotype. The DNA of the CDR3 is TGCAGTGCCCGGGGACTGACTAGCGGGAGGAGGGACACCGGGGAGCTGTTTTTT. Protein product: CSARGLTSGRRDTGELFF. The chain recombines TRBV20-1 with TRBJ2-2; 13 bases align to TRBD2. Trimming at V came to 6 bases and at J to 3 bases, leaving 13 bases not matched to a gene. The germline CDR1 and CDR2 sequences are DFQATT and SNEGSKA (reference sequence). The CDR3 contains 18 residues.

This clonotype was recorded at least ten times. The chain recombines TRBV6-6 with TRBJ1-6; D not certain. Germline V gives CDR1 MNHNY, CDR2 SVGAGI (reference sequence). The CDR3 has 14 amino acids. The V gene lost 0 bases and the J gene lost 10 bases, with 10 bases spanning the gap. The CDR3 loop reads CASSYSSGGSPLHF. CDR3 coding DNA: TGTGCCAGCAGTTACTCGTCGGGAGGCTCACCCCTCCACTTT.

Details on this clonotype: This may be a read error: a much more frequent sequence differs by one nucleotide. The chain combines TRBV6-2 or TRBV6-3 with TRBJ2-3; 9 bases agree with TRBD2. This CDR3 has 16 amino acids. Germline lookup yields CDR1 MNHEY and CDR2 SVGEGT. The CDR3 coding sequence is TGTGCCAGCAGTTACGAGGCGGGAGGGTACACAGATATGCAGTATTTT. Translating it yields CASSYEAGGYTDMQYF.

This clonotype was detected many times. The chain couples TRBV7-9 to TRBJ2-7, with no clear D. In germline, CDR1 is SEHNR, CDR2 FQNEAQ (reference sequence). Trimming shortened V by 0 bases and J by 5 bases, and 8 bases separated the two germline ends. The CDR3 consists of 13 residues. This CDR3 reads CASSLAGTNEQYF. CDR3 bases: TGTGCCAGCAGCTTAGCAGGAACTAACGAGCAGTACTTC.

The V and J genes are TRBV10-2 and TRBJ2-1; TRBD2 might be the D (6 bases). The V end lost 5 bases, the J end lost 8 bases, and 13 bases lay between the germline ends. This CDR3 is 13 amino acids long. Germline V gives CDR1 WSHSY, CDR2 SAAADI. The CDR3: CASSIAASDEQFF. CDR3 nucleotides: TGCGCCAGCAGTATAGCGGCCTCGGATGAGCAGTTCTTC.

Only a few counts were recorded for this clonotype. DNA for the CDR3: TGTGCCAGCAGTCCGGGACAGAATGAGCAGTTCTTC. Its translation is CASSPGQNEQFF. The chain links TRBV12-3 or TRBV12-4 to TRBJ2-1; 7 bases fit TRBD1. The J segment lost 7 bases and the V segment lost 5 bases, leaving 2 bases of the junction unmatched. CDR3 length equals 12 residues.

Only a few counts were recorded for this clonotype. The gene calls are TRBV15 and TRBJ2-2, with TRBD2 matching 7 bases. Germline V gene lookup returns CDR1 LNHNV and CDR2 YYDKDF (reference sequence). Trimming took 0 bases from V and 3 from J; bases not matched to a gene: 7. This CDR3 comprises 17 residues. The CDR3 is CATSRDRLAVDTGELFF. CDR3 DNA: TGTGCCACCAGCAGAGATCGGCTAGCGGTTGACACCGGGGAGCTGTTTTTT. The full variable domain, completed using reference TRBV15 and TRBJ2-2, is DAMVIQNPRYQVTQFGKPVTLSCSQTLNHNVMYWYQQKSSQAPKLLFHYYDKDFNNEADTPDNFQSRRPNTSFCFLDIRSPGLGDTAMYLCATSRDRLAVDTGELFFGEGSRLTVL.

There are a few counts of this clonotype. The CDR3: CSAAPYREGAFF. CDR3 sequence (DNA): TGCAGTGCTGCACCCTACAGGGAGGGAGCTTTCTTT. The chain employs TRBV20-1 and TRBJ1-1; D may be TRBD1 (6 bases). The CDR3 consists of 12 residues. V was shortened by 5 bases and J by 10 bases, with 17 bases between the two germline ends. CDR1 and CDR2 (germline): DFQATT, SNEGSKA (reference sequence).

This clonotype came up many times. The chain uses TRBV5-1 and TRBJ2-7; D is possibly TRBD1 (6 bases). The CDR3 is 14 residues long. Per germline, CDR1 SGHRS and CDR2 YFSETQ. The V gene lost 4 bases and the J gene lost 5 bases, with 16 bases spanning the gap. In DNA form, the CDR3 reads TGCGCCAGCAGCCCCACCGGGACACCAGACGAGCAGTACTTC. It specifies CASSPTGTPDEQYF.

There are many counts of this clonotype. This chain joins TRBV5-4 and TRBJ2-3; possibly TRBD1 or TRBD2 for D (6 bases each). Trimming took 1 base from V and 1 from J, leaving 13 bases between them. Germline V lookup: CDR1 SGHNT, CDR2 YYREEE (reference sequence). The CDR3 runs to 16 residues. CDR3 residues: CASSLPSRGGTDTQYF. In nucleotides, the CDR3 is TGTGCCAGCAGCTTGCCGTCTAGGGGGGGCACAGATACGCAGTATTTT.

With respect to this clonotype: A read error may produce the germline difference seen at one junction end. The rearrangement joins TRBV27 to TRBJ1-2; D uncertain. There are 13 residues in the CDR3. Germline loops: CDR1 MNHEY, CDR2 SMNVEV (reference sequence). Here the CDR3 DNA reads TGTGTCAGCAGTTTAGAGGCTAACTATGGCTACACCTTC. Translating gives CVSSLEANYGYTF.

This clonotype was seen ten or more times. The chain has TRBV5-6 and TRBJ2-1, with 7 bases matching TRBD2. This CDR3 contains 16 residues. J lost 1 base, V lost 4 bases, and 8 bases had no gene match. Germline V CDR1 and CDR2: SGHDT, YYEEEE. CDR3 coding DNA: TGTGCCAGCAGCCGGAAGACTAGCCTATCCTACAATGAGCAGTTCTTC. It yields the protein CASSRKTSLSYNEQFF.

The chain links TRBV30 to TRBJ2-3; no definite D call. This CDR3 spans 13 amino acids. V lost 1 base and J lost 2, with 7 bases in between. Germline assignment: CDR1 GTSNPN and CDR2 SVGIG (reference sequence). The CDR3 nucleotides read TGTGCCTGGAGTGCGGTTACCACAGATACGCAGTATTTT. Protein product: CAWSAVTTDTQYF.